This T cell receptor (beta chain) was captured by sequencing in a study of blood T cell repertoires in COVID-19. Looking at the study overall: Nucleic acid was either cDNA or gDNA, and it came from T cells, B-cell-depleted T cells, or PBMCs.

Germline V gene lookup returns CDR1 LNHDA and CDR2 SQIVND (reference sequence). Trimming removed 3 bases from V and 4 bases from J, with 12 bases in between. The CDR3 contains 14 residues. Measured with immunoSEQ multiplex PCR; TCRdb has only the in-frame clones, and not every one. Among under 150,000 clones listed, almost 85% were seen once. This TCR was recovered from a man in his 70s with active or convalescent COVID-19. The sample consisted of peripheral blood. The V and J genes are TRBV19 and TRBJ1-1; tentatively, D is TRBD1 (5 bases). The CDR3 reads CASSIRGNPTEAFF. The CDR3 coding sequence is TGTGCCAGTAGTATCCGGGGGAATCCCACTGAAGCTTTCTTT.